The rows below give T cell receptor beta chains drawn from one sample of a study of T cells after yellow fever vaccination. MiXCR was run by TCRdb on the 5' RACE reads, yielding one entry per CDR3 protein. The sample shows almost 600,000 distinct CDR3 sequences, 13% of them seen only once. The sample was PBMCs, taken on the day of the yellow fever booster vaccination. The receptors were gathered from a man between 25 and 39 years old who received the YFV17D yellow fever vaccine. The CDR3 runs from the conserved cysteine through the conserved F or W. Each record gives: V gene, clone size, D gene, J gene, CDR3 protein, CDR3 DNA. D genes are given only for firm matches. Where a row states a size, it is once, few, many or the class of an expanded clone; other rows omit it.

>TRBV6-2/TRBV6-3|few|NA|TRBJ2-2
CASTGPTGELFF
TGTGCCAGCACCGGCCCGACCGGGGAGCTGTTTTTT
>TRBV15|few|NA|TRBJ2-7
CATSRDRDLSYEQYF
TGTGCCACCAGCAGAGATAGGGACCTCTCCTACGAGCAGTACTTC
>TRBV20-1|NA|TRBD2|TRBJ2-5
CSATIAGGPVETQYF
TGCAGTGCTACAATAGCGGGAGGGCCGGTAGAGACCCAGTACTTC
>TRBV3-1|many|NA|TRBJ2-7
CASSQSGGKGYEQYF
TGTGCCAGCAGCCAATCTGGAGGGAAGGGCTACGAGCAGTACTTC
>TRBV7-9|NA|NA|TRBJ2-1
CASDEGGSYNEQFF
TGTGCCAGTGATGAGGGGGGTTCCTACAATGAGCAGTTCTTC
>TRBV5-1|NA|TRBD2|TRBJ2-2
CASSFIQLAGAGELFF
TGCGCCAGCAGCTTCATACAACTAGCGGGAGCCGGGGAGCTGTTTTTT
>TRBV3-1|NA|TRBD1|TRBJ1-3
CASSQGDRTLGNTIYF
TGTGCCAGCAGCCAGGGGGACAGGACCCTTGGAAACACCATATATTTT
>TRBV20-1|few|NA|TRBJ1-5
CSATDHDQPQHF
TGCAGTGCCACGGATCACGATCAGCCCCAGCATTTT
>TRBV7-9|few|TRBD1|TRBJ2-7
CASSLGGQGGGEQYF
TGTGCCAGCAGCTTAGGTGGACAGGGGGGAGGCGAGCAGTACTTC
>TRBV5-1|few|NA|TRBJ2-2
CASSLAGRHNTGELFF
TGCGCCAGCAGCTTGGCGGGACGGCATAACACCGGGGAGCTGTTTTTT
>TRBV12-3/TRBV12-4|NA|TRBD2|TRBJ2-3
CASALAGGGTDTQYF
TGTGCCAGCGCCCTAGCGGGAGGAGGCACAGATACGCAGTATTTT
>TRBV11-1|NA|NA|TRBJ2-1
CASRGGLGHEQFF
TGTGCCAGCAGGGGTGGACTGGGCCATGAGCAGTTCTTC
>TRBV4-3|NA|NA|TRBJ2-7
CASSQDNRENYEQYF
TGCGCCAGCAGCCAAGATAACAGGGAAAACTACGAGCAGTACTTC
>TRBV20-1|few|NA|TRBJ2-7
CSGLRGTTYEQYF
TGCAGTGGGCTCCGGGGTACCACCTACGAGCAGTACTTC
>TRBV27|few|NA|TRBJ2-1
CASSHFQGLSYNEQFF
TGTGCCAGCAGTCATTTCCAGGGATTGTCCTACAATGAGCAGTTCTTC
>TRBV6-1|NA|NA|TRBJ2-3
CASVREVGTDTQYF
TGTGCCAGCGTGAGGGAGGTGGGCACAGATACGCAGTATTTT
>TRBV7-3|NA|TRBD2|TRBJ2-1
CASSYGTSGYNEQFF
TGTGCCAGCAGCTACGGGACTAGCGGCTACAATGAGCAGTTCTTC
>TRBV6-5|few|NA|TRBJ2-3
CASRGGIDTDTQYF
TGTGCCAGCAGAGGCGGGATTGACACAGATACGCAGTATTTT
>TRBV20-1|NA|NA|TRBJ1-2
CSARVRQPGYDGYTF
TGCAGTGCTAGAGTCAGACAGCCCGGGTATGATGGCTACACCTTC
>TRBV27|NA|NA|TRBJ1-2
CASSGGKNYGYTF
TGTGCCAGCAGCGGGGGCAAGAACTATGGCTACACCTTC
>TRBV3-1|many|NA|TRBJ2-6
CASRRDSGANVLTF
TGTGCCAGCAGGAGGGACTCTGGGGCCAACGTCCTGACTTTC
>TRBV2|NA|TRBD2|TRBJ2-1
CASTPGLVSEQFF
TGTGCCAGCACGCCCGGACTAGTGAGTGAGCAGTTCTTC
>TRBV7-2|few|TRBD1|TRBJ2-1
CASSDRVLFF
TGTGCCAGCAGCGACAGGGTTCTGTTCTTC
>TRBV24-1|few|NA|TRBJ2-5
CATSDPGRGIIGETQYF
TGTGCCACCAGTGACCCAGGACGGGGGATTATAGGGGAGACCCAGTACTTC
>TRBV19|NA|NA|TRBJ1-1
CASKRGGNTEAFF
TGTGCCAGTAAGCGAGGGGGGAACACTGAAGCTTTCTTT
>TRBV20-1|NA|NA|TRBJ2-5
CSARVRGQETQYF
TGCAGTGCTAGAGTGAGGGGTCAAGAGACCCAGTACTTC
>TRBV5-4|NA|NA|TRBJ2-4
CASSLAESLAKNIQYF
TGTGCCAGCAGCTTGGCCGAAAGCTTAGCCAAAAACATTCAGTACTTC
>TRBV7-9|NA|NA|TRBJ2-2
CASSLDGTSGELFF
TGTGCCAGCAGCTTAGATGGGACCTCCGGGGAGCTGTTTTTT
>TRBV27|few|NA|TRBJ2-5
CASSSRKGQETQYF
TGTGCCAGCAGTTCGAGAAAGGGGCAAGAGACCCAGTACTTC
>TRBV4-3|NA|TRBD2|TRBJ2-3
CASSDKKTSGTTDTQYF
TGCGCCAGCAGCGATAAGAAGACTAGCGGAACGACAGATACGCAGTATTTT
>TRBV24-1|NA|NA|TRBJ2-5
CATPSLVAAQETQYF
TGTGCCACCCCGTCCCTCGTCGCAGCGCAAGAGACCCAGTACTTC
>TRBV6-1|NA|TRBD2|TRBJ2-3
CASYRLASYTDTQYF
TGTGCCAGCTACCGACTAGCGAGTTACACAGATACGCAGTATTTT